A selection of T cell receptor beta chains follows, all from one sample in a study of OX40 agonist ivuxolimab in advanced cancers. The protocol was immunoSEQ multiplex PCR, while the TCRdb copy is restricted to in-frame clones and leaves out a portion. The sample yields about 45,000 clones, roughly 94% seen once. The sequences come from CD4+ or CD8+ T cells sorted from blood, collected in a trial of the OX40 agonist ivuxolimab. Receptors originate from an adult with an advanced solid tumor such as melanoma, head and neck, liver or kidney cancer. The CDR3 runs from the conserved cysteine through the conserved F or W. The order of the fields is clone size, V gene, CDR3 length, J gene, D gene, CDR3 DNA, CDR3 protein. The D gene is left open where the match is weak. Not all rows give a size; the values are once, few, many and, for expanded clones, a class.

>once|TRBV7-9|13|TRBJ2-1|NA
TGTGCCAGCAGCTTCGGACAGATCAATGAGCAGTTCTTC
CASSFGQINEQFF
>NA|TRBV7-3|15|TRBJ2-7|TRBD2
TGTGCCAGCAGCTTTACTAGCGGTACCTCCTACGAGCAGTACTTC
CASSFTSGTSYEQYF
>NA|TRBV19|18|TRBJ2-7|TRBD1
TGTGCCAGTAGTATGGGGGAACAGGGGGTCCCCCTCTCCTACGAGCAGTACTTC
CASSMGEQGVPLSYEQYF
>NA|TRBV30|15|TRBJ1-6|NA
TGTGCCTGGAGTGTACAGGTAGCCTGGGGCTCACCCCTCCACTTT
CAWSVQVAWGSPLHF
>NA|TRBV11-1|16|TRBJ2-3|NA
TGTGCCAGCAGCTCAGAGGGGGGGCTGATAACAGATACGCAGTATTTT
CASSSEGGLITDTQYF
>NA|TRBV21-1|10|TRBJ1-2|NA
TGTGCCAGTCCTCTTACAGGGAACACCTTC
CASPLTGNTF
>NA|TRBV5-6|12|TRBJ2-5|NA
TGTGCCAGCAGCTTTGAGAGGGAGACCCAGTACTTC
CASSFERETQYF
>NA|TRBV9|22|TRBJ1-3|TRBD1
TGTGCCAGCAGCGGCCCCAGACCCCGGGACAGGGAAGGGATCGGGGAGCGAAACACCATATATTTT
CASSGPRPRDREGIGERNTIYF
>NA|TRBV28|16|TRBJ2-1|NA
TGTGCCAGCAGTCTCCTAGAGGAGCGGGCCGACAATGAGCAGTTCTTC
CASSLLEERADNEQFF
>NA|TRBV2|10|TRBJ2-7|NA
TGTGCCAGCAGGGAGAGGGAGCAGTACTTC
CASREREQYF
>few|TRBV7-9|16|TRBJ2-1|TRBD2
TGTGCCAGCAGCTTTGTCCGACTAGCGGGAGAGAATGAGCAGTTCTTC
CASSFVRLAGENEQFF
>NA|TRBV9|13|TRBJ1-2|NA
TGTGCCAGCAGCGTAGAAGGGGACTATGGCTACACCTTC
CASSVEGDYGYTF
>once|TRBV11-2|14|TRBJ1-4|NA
TGTGCCAGCAGCCCCCGCGGGGGGCGTGAAAAACTGTTTTTT
CASSPRGGREKLFF
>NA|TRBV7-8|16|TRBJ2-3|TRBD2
TGTGCCAGCAGCTCGACACTAGCGGGAGGGGCAGATACGCAGTATTTT
CASSSTLAGGADTQYF
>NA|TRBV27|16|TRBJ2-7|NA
TGTGCCAGCAGTTTATCTAAGGGAAGGGGCTCCTACGAGCAGTACTTC
CASSLSKGRGSYEQYF
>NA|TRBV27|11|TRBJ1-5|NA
TGTGCCAGCAGCCCCTATCAGCCCCAGCATTTT
CASSPYQPQHF
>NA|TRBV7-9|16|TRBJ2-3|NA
TGTGCCAGCAGTTCTGGGGGGGCTACGGGCACAGATACGCAGTATTTT
CASSSGGATGTDTQYF
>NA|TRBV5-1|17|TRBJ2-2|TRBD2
TGCGCCAGCAGAGAAGCTAGCGGGAGGGCCTGGACCGGGGAGCTGTTTTTT
CASREASGRAWTGELFF
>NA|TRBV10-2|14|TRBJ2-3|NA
TGCGCCAGCAGTGAGATGCTAGTGTCTAATACGCAGTATTTT
CASSEMLVSNTQYF
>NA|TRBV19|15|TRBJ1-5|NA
TGTGCCAGTAGTATAGTGTGGGGGCCCAATCAGCCCCAGCATTTT
CASSIVWGPNQPQHF